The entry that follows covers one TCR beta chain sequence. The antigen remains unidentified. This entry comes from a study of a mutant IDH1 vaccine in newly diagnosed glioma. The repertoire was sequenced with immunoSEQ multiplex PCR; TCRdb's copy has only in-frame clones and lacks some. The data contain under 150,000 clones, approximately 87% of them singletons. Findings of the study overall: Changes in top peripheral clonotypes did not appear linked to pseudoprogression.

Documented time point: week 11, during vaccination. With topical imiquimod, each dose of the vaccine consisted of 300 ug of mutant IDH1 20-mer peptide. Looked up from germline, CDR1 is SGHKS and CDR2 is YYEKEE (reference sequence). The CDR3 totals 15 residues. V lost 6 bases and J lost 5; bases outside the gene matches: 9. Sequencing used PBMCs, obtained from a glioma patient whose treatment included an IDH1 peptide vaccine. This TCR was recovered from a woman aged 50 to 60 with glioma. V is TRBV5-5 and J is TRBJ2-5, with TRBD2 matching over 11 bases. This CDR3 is CASNLAGGSSETQYF. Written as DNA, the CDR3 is TGTGCCAGCAACCTAGCGGGAGGCTCCTCGGAGACCCAGTACTTC.